This entry lists 5 T cell receptor beta chains sequenced from one sample in a study of cytomegalovirus exposure and HLA in healthy donors. The PCR used 60 Vbeta and 13 Jbeta primers. TCRdb's table, derived via immunoSEQ multiplex PCR, lists solely in-frame clones and lacks some. There are 130,000 to 150,000 clones in the sample; about four fifths occur only once, and over 2% lies in the top ten. The sequencing sample was made of PBMCs. These receptor sequences come from a woman aged 18-29 years in good health and CMV-seropositive.

This clone has more than one count but fewer than ten. This rearrangement joins TRBV7-9 to TRBJ2-3; 7 bases align to TRBD2. CDR3 length: 15 amino acids. CDR1 and CDR2 (germline): SEHNR, FQNEAQ (reference sequence). V was clipped by 8 bases and J by 2 bases; unmatched bases: 10. The CDR3, as DNA: TGTGCCAGCCAAGCCAGCCTAGCGGACACAGATACGCAGTATTTT. Protein product: CASQASLADTDTQYF.

The rearrangement joins TRBV4-3 to TRBJ1-4; D remains unclear. The CDR3 covers 15 residues. Germline V gives CDR1 LGHNA, CDR2 YSLEER. V was shortened by 3 bases and J by 0 bases, with 8 bases between the two germline ends. The CDR3 reads CASSQRQATNEKLFF. CDR3 DNA sequence: TGCGCCAGCAGCCAGAGACAAGCAACTAATGAAAAACTGTTTTTT.

The CDR3 region is CASSQALGDINEQYF. The CDR3, as DNA: TGCGCCAGCAGCCAAGCTCTAGGGGATATCAACGAGCAGTACTTC. The chain uses TRBV4-3 and TRBJ2-7, with a possible D match to TRBD1 (5 bases). V was shortened by 1 base and J by 5 bases, with 15 bases between the two germline ends. Germline V gene lookup returns CDR1 LGHNA and CDR2 YSLEER. There are 15 residues in the CDR3.

This clone was seen a handful of times. The CDR3 DNA reads TGTGCCAGCAGTTCTCCGGGACAGGGGAAGGGGAGCACTGAAGCTTTCTTT. This sequence encodes CASSSPGQGKGSTEAFF. This chain connects TRBV27 to TRBJ1-1; 10 nucleotides agree with TRBD1. V shed 4 bases, J shed 4 bases, and the junction held 12 bases outside the gene matches. The CDR3 covers 17 residues. CDR1 is MNHEY, CDR2 SMNVEV, per germline (reference sequence).

The gene calls are TRBV5-4 and TRBJ1-6; the D is unclear. V lost 4 bases and J 5 bases, leaving 10 bases between the germline ends. This CDR3 contains 14 residues. From germline, CDR1 is SGHNT and CDR2 YYREEE (reference sequence). The chain's CDR3 is CASSLAGNNSPLHF. The DNA for the CDR3 is TGTGCCAGCAGCCTCGCGGGGAATAATTCACCCCTCCACTTT.